The 32 T cell receptor beta chains in this list originate from one sample, sequenced in a study of post-analysis software for immune sequencing data. TCR beta cDNA libraries had unique molecular identifiers. In TCRdb, the PCR reads were re-called with MiXCR into one record per CDR3 protein. The sample consists of fewer than 550,000 distinct CDR3 sequences, around 31% of them appearing once. Study observations and caveats: A handful of TRBV segments appeared more often in patients than in controls, and TRBV5-6, TRBV5-1 and TRBV20-1 were among these.

No antigen is known for these receptors. The sample comprised blood. The source is a girl younger than 18 with multiple sclerosis.

The chain links TRBV2 to TRBJ2-3; TRBD1 aligns across 8 bases. The CDR3 extends over 15 amino acids. The germline V gene encodes CDR1 SNHLY and CDR2 FYNNEI. V was pared by 4 bases and J by 9 bases, with 12 bases of the junction left unmatched. The CDR3 DNA sequence: TGTGCCAGCAGTGCGTCTTCGATTGGACAGGGCACGCAGTATTTT. It translates to CASSASSIGQGTQYF.

This clonotype was found a few times. The chain employs TRBV29-1 and TRBJ1-2; tentatively, D is TRBD1 (5 bases). Trimming took 3 bases from V and 0 from J, leaving 14 bases between them. This CDR3 is 15 amino acids long. Germline CDR1 and CDR2: SQVTM and ANQGSEA. The chain's CDR3 is CSVDTSTAANYGYTF. CDR3 DNA: TGCAGCGTTGACACCTCGACAGCAGCTAACTATGGCTACACCTTC.

The chain links TRBV7-9 to TRBJ2-3, with 10 bases matching TRBD1. The CDR3 loop spans 17 amino acids. Losses at the gene ends were 5 bases for V and 2 bases for J; bases not matched to a gene: 10. Germline CDR1 and CDR2: SEHNR and FQNEAQ (reference sequence). CDR3 DNA sequence: TGTGCCAGCAGCCCAATGGGGACAGGGGCCAACACAGATACGCAGTATTTT. Translation gives CASSPMGTGANTDTQYF. The variable domain in full, with the rest retrieved from reference TRBV7-9 and TRBJ2-3, is DTGVSQNPRHKITKRGQNVTFRCDPISEHNRLYWYRQTLGQGPEFLTYFQNEAQLEKSRLLSDRFSAERPKGSFSTLEIQRTEQGDSAMYLCASSPMGTGANTDTQYFGPGTRLTVL.

This chain's CDR3 is CAIRGGSSYNEQFF. For the CDR3, the DNA is TGTGCCATCAGAGGGGGCAGCTCCTACAATGAGCAGTTCTTC. The chain employs TRBV10-3 and TRBJ2-1, with TRBD1 matching 7 bases. V shed 6 bases and J 0 bases; nucleotides not matched to a gene: 2. CDR3 size: 14 residues. Germline CDR1 ENHRY, CDR2 SYGVKD.

Ten or more counts support this clonotype. The chain combines TRBV29-1 with TRBJ2-3, with 8 bases fitting TRBD1. J was trimmed by 4 bases and V by 1 base; bases with no gene match: 7. Germline values: CDR1 SQVTM, CDR2 ANQGSEA. The CDR3 totals 15 residues. The CDR3 coding sequence is TGCAGCGTTGAAGTGGTACAGGGGGTCCCAGATACGCAGTATTTT. This encodes CSVEVVQGVPDTQYF.

V usage is TRBV14 and J usage is TRBJ2-7, with a weak D call TRBD2 (5 bases). Trimming shortened V by 7 bases and J by 3 bases, and 16 bases separated the two germline ends. This CDR3 spans 14 amino acids. Per the germline V gene, CDR1 is SGHDN and CDR2 is FVKESK. The CDR3 reads CASKRMGRLYEQYF. CDR3 DNA: TGTGCCAGCAAGCGGATGGGCAGACTCTACGAGCAGTACTTC. Drawing the rest from reference TRBV14 and TRBJ2-7, the complete variable domain is EAGVTQFPSHSVIEKGQTVTLRCDPISGHDNLYWYRRVMGKEIKFLLHFVKESKQDESGMPNNRFLAERTGGTYSTLKVQPAELEDSGVYFCASKRMGRLYEQYFGPGTRLTVT.

The chain uses TRBV12-3 or TRBV12-4 and TRBJ2-1; TRBD2 matches at 12 bases. The CDR3 covers 17 residues. V lost 3 bases, J lost 8 bases, and 11 bases stayed unmatched. In DNA form, the CDR3 reads TGTGCCAGCAGTTTGCGGACTAGCGGGGCTTATTGGGATGAGCAGTTCTTC. Its translation is CASSLRTSGAYWDEQFF.

This clonotype was observed a handful of times. V usage is TRBV7-3 and J usage is TRBJ2-3; D is unresolved. Germline lookup yields CDR1 SGHTA and CDR2 FQGTGA. Trimming removed 0 bases at V and 6 bases at J, with 10 bases between. This CDR3 has 14 residues. The CDR3 here is CASSLTFLPDTQYF. The CDR3 DNA sequence: TGTGCCAGCAGCTTAACGTTCCTCCCGGATACGCAGTATTTT.

This chain uses TRBV12-3 or TRBV12-4 with TRBJ2-3, with 9 bases aligning to TRBD2. The CDR3 covers 16 residues. J was trimmed by 2 bases and V by 3 bases; bases with no gene match: 6. The CDR3 nucleotides read TGTGCCAGCAGTTTTCGCAGCGGGGGGAACACAGATACGCAGTATTTT. This gives the protein CASSFRSGGNTDTQYF.

This clonotype was recorded many times. The J gene is TRBJ1-4, the V gene TRBV6-5; D unresolved. The CDR3 is 11 amino acids. Germline values: CDR1 MNHEY, CDR2 SVGAGI. The germline V and J ends were trimmed by 5 bases and 8 bases, with 6 bases remaining between them. The CDR3 DNA reads TGTGCCAGCAGTCAAGGGGAAAAACTGTTTTTT. Translating gives CASSQGEKLFF.

This clonotype was seen at least ten times. The chain recombines TRBV5-1 with TRBJ2-1, with D hard to call. The CDR3 contains 14 residues. Looked up from germline, CDR1 is SGHRS and CDR2 is YFSETQ. V dropped 0 bases and J dropped 8 bases, with 12 bases sitting between them. CDR3 DNA: TGCGCCAGCAGCTTGGCCACAGTCCAGGATGAGCAGTTCTTC. Its translation is CASSLATVQDEQFF.

The chain uses TRBV3-1 and TRBJ1-5, with D unresolved. The CDR3 length is 15 residues. V lost 4 bases and J lost 4, with 14 bases in between. The germline CDR1 and CDR2 sequences are LGHDT and YNNKEL (reference sequence). CDR3: CASSPGVQQNQPQHF. CDR3 nucleotides: TGTGCCAGCAGCCCCGGAGTCCAGCAGAATCAGCCCCAGCATTTT.

This clonotype appeared a single time. The V call is TRBV5-1, the J call TRBJ2-5; tentatively, D is TRBD1 (6 bases). The CDR3 is made up of 12 amino acids. CDR1 SGHRS and CDR2 YFSETQ come from the germline V gene. Trimming removed 5 bases at V and 5 bases at J, with 10 bases between. CDR3 bases: TGCGCCAGCAGAGTAAGGGGGGAGACCCAGTACTTC. It is translated as CASRVRGETQYF.

This clonotype turned up a few times. The chain employs TRBV29-1 and TRBJ2-1; D gene ambiguous. The CDR3 covers 13 residues. Trimming stripped 3 bases from V and 2 bases from J, with 8 bases between. Germline CDR1 and CDR2: SQVTM and ANQGSEA. The CDR3 region is CSVDIGPYNEQFF. The CDR3 DNA is TGCAGCGTTGATATAGGGCCCTACAATGAGCAGTTCTTC.

The rearrangement uses TRBV3-1 and TRBJ1-1; the D is unclear. Trimming took off 0 bases at V and 10 bases at J, with 12 bases between the two ends. The CDR3 is 13 amino acids. Germline V lookup: CDR1 LGHDT, CDR2 YNNKEL (reference sequence). The CDR3 DNA follows: TGTGCCAGCAGCCAAGATCCCCCAATCGGAGCTTTCTTT. Protein sequence: CASSQDPPIGAFF.

This clonotype was seen a handful of times. The rearrangement uses TRBV6-6 and TRBJ1-1, with a possible D match to TRBD1 (5 bases). CDR3 length equals 17 residues. V lost 2 bases, J lost 1 base, and 17 bases lay in between. CDR1 and CDR2 from the germline V gene are MNHNY and SVGAGI (reference sequence). DNA for the CDR3: TGTGCCAGCAGTTACGCGGGGACCGGCGAGGGGAACACTGAAGCTTTCTTT. Translated: CASSYAGTGEGNTEAFF.

The chain joins TRBV11-2 to TRBJ1-3; D is uncertain. V gave up 1 base and J gave up 1 base, with 11 bases separating them. CDR1 and CDR2 (germline): SGHAT, FQNNGV. The CDR3 has 16 amino acids. As DNA, the CDR3 is TGTGCCAGCAGCTTAGTGAAGGGCCCGTCTGGAAACACCATATATTTT. It encodes CASSLVKGPSGNTIYF.

In its sample, this clonotype was seen a few times. The chain uses TRBV4-1 and TRBJ2-5; 9 bases fit TRBD2. From germline, CDR1 is MGHRA and CDR2 YSYEKL. The length of the CDR3 is 16 residues. The V and J ends lost 1 base and 6 bases, in that order; junction bases with no gene match: 9. This CDR3 reads CASSQGVAGDLQTQYF. As DNA, the CDR3 is TGCGCCAGCAGCCAAGGGGTAGCGGGGGATTTACAGACCCAGTACTTC.

J is TRBJ2-1 and V is TRBV5-1; D possibly corresponds to TRBD1 (6 bases). From germline, CDR1 is SGHRS and CDR2 YFSETQ. Trimming shortened V by 2 bases and J by 5 bases, and 17 bases separated the two germline ends. The CDR3 covers 16 residues. As DNA, the CDR3 is TGCGCCAGCAGCTTCACTCAGGGGCGAGGGGACAATGAGCAGTTCTTC. It encodes CASSFTQGRGDNEQFF.

The rearrangement links TRBV6-5 to TRBJ2-2; 9 nucleotides line up with TRBD1. V shed 6 bases, J shed 3 bases, and the junction held 11 bases outside the gene matches. This CDR3 spans 17 amino acids. Germline V CDR1 and CDR2: MNHEY, SVGAGI. CDR3 DNA: TGTGCCAGCAGCTACGAATACAGGGGGCGGGACACCGGGGAGCTGTTTTTT. Its translation: CASSYEYRGRDTGELFF.

This clonotype was counted a single time. The genes are TRBV28 and TRBJ2-7; D is perhaps TRBD1 (6 bases). From germline, CDR1 is MDHEN and CDR2 SYDVKM. Deletions cut 4 bases from V and 3 bases from J, with 10 bases between. The CDR3 extends over 13 amino acids. CDR3 in amino acids: CASSSGQNYEQYF. In DNA form, the CDR3 reads TGTGCCAGCAGTTCCGGACAGAACTACGAGCAGTACTTC.

The table lists this clonotype with a few counts. V usage is TRBV5-1 and J usage is TRBJ2-3; D is uncertain. The CDR3 consists of 14 residues. Trimming left V 2 bases short and J 2 bases short, with 9 bases between. Germline V gene data show CDR1 as SGHRS and CDR2 as YFSETQ. CDR3 protein: CASSFVLYTDTQYF. CDR3 DNA: TGCGCCAGCAGCTTTGTTTTATACACAGATACGCAGTATTTT. The full variable domain, its missing parts supplied by reference TRBV5-1 and TRBJ2-3, is KAGVTQTPRYLIKTRGQQVTLSCSPISGHRSVSWYQQTPGQGLQFLFEYFSETQRNKGNFPGRFSGRQFSNSRSEMNVSTLELGDSALYLCASSFVLYTDTQYFGPGTRLTVL.

This clonotype was detected a few times. J is TRBJ1-1 and V is TRBV7-9; D is undetermined. V was pared by 8 bases and J by 8 bases, with 6 bases between. Per germline, CDR1 SEHNR and CDR2 FQNEAQ (reference sequence). The length of the CDR3 is 9 residues. The CDR3 is CASEDEAFF. The CDR3 DNA reads as TGTGCCAGCGAGGACGAAGCTTTCTTT.

This clonotype was found many times. The junction and the germline gene differ at one end; a read error may be behind it. Here the CDR3 reads CASSTGSSYEQYF. In DNA, the CDR3 is TGTGCCAGCAGTACCGGGAGCTCCTACGAGCAGTACTTC. The rearrangement joins TRBV5-1 to TRBJ2-7; tentatively, D is TRBD2 (6 bases). Germline CDR1 is SGHRS and CDR2 is YFSETQ. The CDR3 extends over 13 amino acids.

This chain links TRBV20-1 with TRBJ2-7; 7 bases agree with TRBD1. V lost 6 bases to trimming and J lost 2 bases; unmatched junction nucleotides: 10. Germline values: CDR1 DFQATT, CDR2 SNEGSKA (reference sequence). CDR3 size: 14 residues. The CDR3 bases are TGCAGTGCACCCGACAGGGTGGTAGCCTACGAGCAGTACTTC. Translating it yields CSAPDRVVAYEQYF.

This clonotype appeared many times. The chain combines TRBV3-1 with TRBJ2-3, with D possibly matching TRBD1 (6 bases). In germline, CDR1 is LGHDT, CDR2 YNNKEL (reference sequence). Trimming took 0 bases from V and 2 from J, leaving 12 bases between them. CDR3 length equals 16 residues. The CDR3 sequence is CASSQDRGTATDTQYF. The CDR3 DNA sequence: TGTGCCAGCAGCCAAGATAGGGGGACCGCCACAGATACGCAGTATTTT.

This chain links TRBV7-3 with TRBJ2-2; perhaps TRBD1 as D (8 bases). From germline, CDR1 is SGHTA and CDR2 FQGTGA. Trimming took 8 bases from V and 0 from J, leaving 13 bases between them. The CDR3 is made up of 15 amino acids. The CDR3: CASGRDRTNTGELFF. DNA for the CDR3: TGTGCCAGCGGGAGGGACAGGACGAACACCGGGGAGCTGTTTTTT.

This clonotype was seen just once. The V gene is TRBV9, the J gene TRBJ1-1; D call uncertain. Germline loops: CDR1 SGDLS, CDR2 YYNGEE. CDR3 size: 13 residues. V was cut by 0 bases and J by 3 bases, with 6 bases left in between. CDR3 residues: CASSVAPDTEAFF. CDR3 coding DNA: TGTGCCAGCAGCGTAGCTCCGGACACTGAAGCTTTCTTT.

This chain joins TRBV25-1 and TRBJ2-1; 9 bases are shared with TRBD2. Germline V gives CDR1 MGHDK, CDR2 SYGVNS. The CDR3 spans 17 residues. J gave up 0 bases and V 1 base, and 4 bases lay outside the gene matches. The CDR3 nucleotides read TGTGCCAGCAGTGAATTTAGCGGGGGAGGCTCCTACAATGAGCAGTTCTTC. This gives the protein CASSEFSGGGSYNEQFF.

This chain joins TRBV2 and TRBJ2-7; D gene uncertain. Germline CDR1 and CDR2: SNHLY and FYNNEI. Trimming left V 0 bases short and J 2 bases short, with 14 bases between. The CDR3 sequence is 16 residues long. As DNA, the CDR3 is TGTGCCAGCAGTGAAGCGCATTTCCTGGGCACCTACGAGCAGTACTTC. Its translation: CASSEAHFLGTYEQYF.

This clonotype came up a few times. The genes are TRBV28 and TRBJ2-1, with a tentative D call TRBD2 (5 bases). The CDR3 loop spans 16 amino acids. Germline V lookup: CDR1 MDHEN, CDR2 SYDVKM. The V end was cut by 3 bases, the J end by 6 bases, with 18 bases between. CDR3 loop: CASSFPRQTNSNEQFF. The CDR3 DNA sequence: TGTGCCAGCAGTTTTCCGCGGCAGACTAATAGCAATGAGCAGTTCTTC.

The chain couples TRBV2 to TRBJ1-5; no reliable D call. The V gene lost 4 bases and the J gene lost 0 bases, with 19 bases spanning the gap. The CDR3 length is 18 residues. CDR1 SNHLY and CDR2 FYNNEI come from the germline V gene. The CDR3 loop is CASSGQPLSSFSNQPQHF. The CDR3 DNA follows: TGTGCCAGCAGTGGACAACCCCTCTCGTCCTTTAGCAATCAGCCCCAGCATTTT. The full variable domain, in which reference TRBV2 and TRBJ1-5 provide the parts outside the CDR3, is EPEVTQTPSHQVTQMGQEVILRCVPISNHLYFYWYRQILGQKVEFLVSFYNNEISEKSEIFDDQFSVERPDGSNFTLKIRSTKLEDSAMYFCASSGQPLSSFSNQPQHFGDGTRLSIL.